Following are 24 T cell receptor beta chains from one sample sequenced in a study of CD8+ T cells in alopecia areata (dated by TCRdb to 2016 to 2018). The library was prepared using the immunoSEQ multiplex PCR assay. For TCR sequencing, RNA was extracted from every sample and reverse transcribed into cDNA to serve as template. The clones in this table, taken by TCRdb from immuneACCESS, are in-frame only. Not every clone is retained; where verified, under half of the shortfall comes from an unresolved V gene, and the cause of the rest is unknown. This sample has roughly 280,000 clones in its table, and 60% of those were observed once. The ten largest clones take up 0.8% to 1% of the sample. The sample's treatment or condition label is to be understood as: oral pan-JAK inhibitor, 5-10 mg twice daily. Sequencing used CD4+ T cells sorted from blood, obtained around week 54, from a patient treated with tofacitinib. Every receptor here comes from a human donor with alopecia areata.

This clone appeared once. The CDR3: CASSLGTEAGYTF. The CDR3 nucleotides are TGCGCCAGCAGCTTGGGGACAGAGGCCGGCTACACCTTC. The chain uses TRBV5-1 and TRBJ1-2; tentatively, D is TRBD1 (6 bases). The germline gives CDR1 SGHRS, CDR2 YFSETQ. Trimming took 0 bases from V and 8 from J, leaving 11 bases between them. CDR3 size: 13 residues.

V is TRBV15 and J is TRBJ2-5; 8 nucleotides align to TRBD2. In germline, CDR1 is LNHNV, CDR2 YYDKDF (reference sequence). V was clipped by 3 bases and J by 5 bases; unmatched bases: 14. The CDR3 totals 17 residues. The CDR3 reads CATSSLLGTPGGETQYF. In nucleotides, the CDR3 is TGTGCCACCAGCAGTCTTCTAGGGACGCCGGGAGGGGAGACCCAGTACTTC.

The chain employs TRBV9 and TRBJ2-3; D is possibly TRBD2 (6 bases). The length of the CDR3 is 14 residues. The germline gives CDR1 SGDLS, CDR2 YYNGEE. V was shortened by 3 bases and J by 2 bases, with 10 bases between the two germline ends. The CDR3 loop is CASSEGLLTDTQYF. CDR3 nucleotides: TGTGCCAGCAGCGAGGGACTCCTCACAGATACGCAGTATTTT.

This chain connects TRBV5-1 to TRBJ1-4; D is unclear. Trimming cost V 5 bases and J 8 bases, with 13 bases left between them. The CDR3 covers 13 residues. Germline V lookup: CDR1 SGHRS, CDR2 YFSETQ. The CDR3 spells CASRSGREEKLFF. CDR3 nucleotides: TGCGCCAGCAGATCCGGACGAGAGGAAAAACTGTTTTTT.

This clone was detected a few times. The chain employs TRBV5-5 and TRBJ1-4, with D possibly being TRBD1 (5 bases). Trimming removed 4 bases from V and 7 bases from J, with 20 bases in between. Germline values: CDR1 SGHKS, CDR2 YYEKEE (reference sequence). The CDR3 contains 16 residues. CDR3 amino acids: CASSIGDSRRGEKLFF. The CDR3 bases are TGTGCCAGCAGCATTGGGGACTCAAGAAGAGGTGAAAAACTGTTTTTT. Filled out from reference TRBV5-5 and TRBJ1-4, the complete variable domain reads DAGVTQSPTHLIKTRGQQVTLRCSPISGHKSVSWYQQVLGQGPQFIFQYYEKEERGRGNFPDRFSARQFPNYSSELNVNALLLGDSALYLCASSIGDSRRGEKLFFGSGTQLSVL.

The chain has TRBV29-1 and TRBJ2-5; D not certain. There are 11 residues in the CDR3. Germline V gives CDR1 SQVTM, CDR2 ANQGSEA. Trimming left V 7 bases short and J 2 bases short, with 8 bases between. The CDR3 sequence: CSADKQETQYF. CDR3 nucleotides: TGCAGCGCCGACAAGCAAGAGACCCAGTACTTC.

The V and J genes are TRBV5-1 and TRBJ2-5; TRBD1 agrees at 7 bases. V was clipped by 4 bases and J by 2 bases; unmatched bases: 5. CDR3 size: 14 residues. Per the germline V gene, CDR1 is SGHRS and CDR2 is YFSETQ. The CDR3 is CASSRQGEQETQYF. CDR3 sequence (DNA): TGCGCCAGCAGCCGACAGGGAGAGCAAGAGACCCAGTACTTC.

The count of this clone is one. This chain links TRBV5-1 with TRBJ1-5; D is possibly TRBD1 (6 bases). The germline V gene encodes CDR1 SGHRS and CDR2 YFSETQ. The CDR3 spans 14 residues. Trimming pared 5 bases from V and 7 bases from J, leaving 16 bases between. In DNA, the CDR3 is TGCGCCAGCAGTACGTCTGGGGGCCAGCAGCCCCAGCATTTT. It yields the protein CASSTSGGQQPQHF.

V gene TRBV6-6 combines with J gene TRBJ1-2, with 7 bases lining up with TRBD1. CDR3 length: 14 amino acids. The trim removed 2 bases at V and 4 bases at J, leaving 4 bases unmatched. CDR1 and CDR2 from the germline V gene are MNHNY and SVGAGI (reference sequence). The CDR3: CASSYADRLYGYTF. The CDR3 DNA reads TGTGCCAGCAGTTACGCGGACAGGCTCTATGGCTACACCTTC.

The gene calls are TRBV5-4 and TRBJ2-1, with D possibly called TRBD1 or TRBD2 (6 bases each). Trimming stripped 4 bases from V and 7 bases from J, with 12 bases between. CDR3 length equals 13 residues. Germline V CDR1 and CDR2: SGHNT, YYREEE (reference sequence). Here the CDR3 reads CASSTTGRNEQFF. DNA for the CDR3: TGTGCCAGCAGCACAACAGGGAGGAATGAGCAGTTCTTC.

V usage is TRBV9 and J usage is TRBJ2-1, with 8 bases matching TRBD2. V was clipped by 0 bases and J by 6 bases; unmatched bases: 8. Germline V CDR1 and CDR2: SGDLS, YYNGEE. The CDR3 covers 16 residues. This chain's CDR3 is CASSVGPGGGFNEQFF. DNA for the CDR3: TGTGCCAGCAGCGTAGGTCCCGGCGGGGGGTTCAATGAGCAGTTCTTC.

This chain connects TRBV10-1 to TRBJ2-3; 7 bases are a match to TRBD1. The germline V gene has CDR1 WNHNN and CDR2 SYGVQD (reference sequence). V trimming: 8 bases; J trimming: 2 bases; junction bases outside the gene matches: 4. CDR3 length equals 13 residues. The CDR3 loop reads CASSDRATDTQYF. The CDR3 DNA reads TGCGCCAGCTCCGACAGGGCCACAGATACGCAGTATTTT.

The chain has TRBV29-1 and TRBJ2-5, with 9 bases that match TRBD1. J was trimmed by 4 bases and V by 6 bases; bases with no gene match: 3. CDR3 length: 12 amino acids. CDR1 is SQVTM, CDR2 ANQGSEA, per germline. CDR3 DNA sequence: TGCAGCGTAGGACAGGGGATAGAGACCCAGTACTTC. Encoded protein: CSVGQGIETQYF. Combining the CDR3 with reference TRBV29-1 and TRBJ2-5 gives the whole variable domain SAVISQKPSRDICQRGTSLTIQCQVDSQVTMMFWYRQQPGQSLTLIATANQGSEATYESGFVIDKFPISRPNLTFSTLTVSNMSPEDSSIYLCSVGQGIETQYFGPGTRLLVL.

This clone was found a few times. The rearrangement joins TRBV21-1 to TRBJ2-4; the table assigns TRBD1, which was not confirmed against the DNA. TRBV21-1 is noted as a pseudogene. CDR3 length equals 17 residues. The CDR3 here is CASSKGTGVPFQNIQYF. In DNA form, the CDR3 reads TGTGCCAGCAGCAAAGGGACAGGGGTCCCTTTTCAAAACATTCAGTACTTC.

CDR3 protein: CASSPQGVLTGELFF. CDR3 sequence (DNA): TGCGCCAGCAGCCCACAGGGGGTTCTCACCGGGGAGCTGTTTTTT. The rearrangement links TRBV5-1 to TRBJ2-2, with 8 bases aligning to TRBD1. The CDR3 sequence is 15 residues long. V lost 4 bases and J lost 4; bases outside the gene matches: 6. Per germline, CDR1 SGHRS and CDR2 YFSETQ.

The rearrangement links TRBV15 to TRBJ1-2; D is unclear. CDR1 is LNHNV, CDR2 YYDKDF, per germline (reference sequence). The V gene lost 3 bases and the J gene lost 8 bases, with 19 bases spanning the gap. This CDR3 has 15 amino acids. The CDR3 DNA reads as TGTGCCACCAGCAGTAATCGGAGGGCCGGTGAGGGCTACACCTTC. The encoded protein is CATSSNRRAGEGYTF.

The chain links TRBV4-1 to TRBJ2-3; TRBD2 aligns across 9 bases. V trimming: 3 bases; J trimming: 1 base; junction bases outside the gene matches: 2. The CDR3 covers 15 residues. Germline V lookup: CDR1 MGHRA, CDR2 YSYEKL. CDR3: CASSQGLAGTDTQYF. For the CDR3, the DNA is TGCGCCAGCAGCCAGGGACTAGCCGGCACAGATACGCAGTATTTT.

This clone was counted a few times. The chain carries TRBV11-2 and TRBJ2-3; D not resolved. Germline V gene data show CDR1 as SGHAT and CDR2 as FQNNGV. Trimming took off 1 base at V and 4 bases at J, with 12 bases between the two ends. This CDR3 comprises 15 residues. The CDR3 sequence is CASSLVGFPADTQYF. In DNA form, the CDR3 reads TGTGCCAGCAGCTTAGTGGGTTTTCCCGCAGATACGCAGTATTTT.

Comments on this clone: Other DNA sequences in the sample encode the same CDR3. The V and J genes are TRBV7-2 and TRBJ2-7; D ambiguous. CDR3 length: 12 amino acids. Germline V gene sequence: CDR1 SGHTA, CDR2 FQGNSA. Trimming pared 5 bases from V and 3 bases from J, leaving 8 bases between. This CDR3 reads CASSPPGYEQYF. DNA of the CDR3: TGTGCCAGCAGCCCGCCCGGCTACGAGCAGTACTTC. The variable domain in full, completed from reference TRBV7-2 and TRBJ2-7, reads GAGVSQSPSNKVTEKGKDVELRCDPISGHTALYWYRQSLGQGLEFLIYFQGNSAPDKSGLPSDRFSAERTGGSVSTLTIQRTQQEDSAVYLCASSPPGYEQYFGPGTRLTVT.

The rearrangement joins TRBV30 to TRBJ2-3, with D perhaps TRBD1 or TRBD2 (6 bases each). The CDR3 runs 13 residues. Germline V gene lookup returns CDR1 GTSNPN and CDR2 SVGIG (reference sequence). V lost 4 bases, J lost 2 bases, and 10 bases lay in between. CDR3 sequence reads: CAWTGAFTDTQYF. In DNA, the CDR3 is TGTGCCTGGACGGGGGCCTTCACAGATACGCAGTATTTT.

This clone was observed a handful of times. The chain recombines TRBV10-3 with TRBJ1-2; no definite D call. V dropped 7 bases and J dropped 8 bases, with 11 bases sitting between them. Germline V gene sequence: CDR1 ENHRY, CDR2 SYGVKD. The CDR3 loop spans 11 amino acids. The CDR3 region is CAIKGFNGYTF. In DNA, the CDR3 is TGTGCCATCAAAGGGTTTAACGGCTACACCTTC.

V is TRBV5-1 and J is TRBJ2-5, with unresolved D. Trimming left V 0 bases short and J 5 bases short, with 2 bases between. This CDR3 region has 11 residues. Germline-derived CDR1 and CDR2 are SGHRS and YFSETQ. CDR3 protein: CASSLAETQYF. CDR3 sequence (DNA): TGCGCCAGCAGCTTGGCTGAGACCCAGTACTTC. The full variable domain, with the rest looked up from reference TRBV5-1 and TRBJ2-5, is KAGVTQTPRYLIKTRGQQVTLSCSPISGHRSVSWYQQTPGQGLQFLFEYFSETQRNKGNFPGRFSGRQFSNSRSEMNVSTLELGDSALYLCASSLAETQYFGPGTRLLVL.

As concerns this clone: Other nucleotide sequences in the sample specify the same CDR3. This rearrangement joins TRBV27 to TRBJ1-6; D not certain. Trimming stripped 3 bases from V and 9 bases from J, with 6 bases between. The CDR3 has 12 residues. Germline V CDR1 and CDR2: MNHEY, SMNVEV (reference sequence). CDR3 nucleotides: TGTGCCAGCAGTTTCCGCGGTTCACCCCTCCACTTT. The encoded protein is CASSFRGSPLHF.

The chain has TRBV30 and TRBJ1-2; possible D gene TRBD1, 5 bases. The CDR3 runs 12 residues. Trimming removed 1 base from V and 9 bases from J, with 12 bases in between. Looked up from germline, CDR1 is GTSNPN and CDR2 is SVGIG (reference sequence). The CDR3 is CAWSDLGGRYTF. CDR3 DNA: TGTGCCTGGAGTGACCTGGGGGGTCGCTACACCTTC.